The text below deals with one TCR beta chain. Its target is unknown. These data belong to a study of shared clonotypes between healthy human individuals. Nashville, Tennessee was home to all donors, who were Caucasian adults. General study results and limits: Tissues were not sampled, only blood, and their repertoires likely differ. The low donor count limited represented genetic and exposure-history diversity.

This table comes from immunoSEQ multiplex PCR, and its TCRdb copy is limited to in-frame clones, with some not included. Of about half a million clones in the sample, 70% to 85% were seen once. Trimming cost V 5 bases and J 4 bases, with 12 bases left between them. The CDR3 runs to 13 residues. Looked up from germline, CDR1 is MDHEN and CDR2 is SYDVKM. Input material: PBMCs. This sequence originates from a woman aged 40 to 50 in good health. Some clones in this sample may be carry-over from other donors' samples. The rearrangement links TRBV28 to TRBJ2-7; D may correspond to TRBD1 or TRBD2 (5 bases each). CDR3 loop: CASSGGQRYEQYF. The CDR3 DNA follows: TGTGCCAGCAGTGGGGGTCAGCGGTACGAGCAGTACTTC.